The rows below give T cell receptor beta chains drawn from one sample of a study of blood T cell repertoires in COVID-19. Only in-frame clones appear in the TCRdb table, and some are missing; sequencing was by immunoSEQ multiplex PCR. The sample lists about 210,000 clones; about nine tenths were seen once. The sequenced sample consisted of PBMCs or T cells enriched from blood (not recorded which). The origin of the receptors is a man in his late teens or twenties with acute COVID-19. The CDR3 runs from the conserved cysteine through the conserved F or W. D genes are given only for firm matches. A clone size is listed for some rows: how often the clone was seen (once, few, many), or a class if it is expanded.

TRBJ2-1 . TRBV6-4 . CASLGNEQFF TGTGCCAGTCTCGGTAATGAGCAGTTCTTC
TRBJ2-7 TRBD2 TRBV29-1 . CSVEGGLAGAGEQYF TGCAGCGTTGAAGGAGGGCTAGCGGGAGCGGGCGAGCAGTACTTC
TRBJ2-1 TRBD1 TRBV9 . CASSVEGQGAVNEQFF TGTGCCAGCAGCGTGGAAGGACAGGGGGCGGTCAATGAGCAGTTCTTC
TRBJ2-7 . TRBV9 . CASSVQGSPYEQYF TGTGCCAGCAGCGTACAGGGCTCTCCCTACGAGCAGTACTTC
TRBJ1-6 TRBD1 TRBV9 . CASSEQGAFSPLHF TGTGCCAGCAGTGAACAGGGGGCGTTTTCACCCCTCCACTTT
TRBJ2-7 TRBD2 TRBV12-3/TRBV12-4 . CASSISGRAEQYF TGTGCCAGCAGCATTAGCGGGAGGGCCGAGCAGTACTTC
TRBJ2-3 TRBD2 TRBV10-3 . CAIKIGTSGVTDTQYF TGTGCCATCAAAATCGGGACTAGCGGGGTCACAGATACGCAGTATTTT
TRBJ2-2 TRBD2 TRBV27 . CASSASGRGGSGELFF TGTGCCAGCTCGGCTAGCGGGAGAGGGGGGTCCGGGGAGCTGTTTTTT
TRBJ2-2 . TRBV10-3 . CAINGGEGSGELFF TGTGCCATCAACGGGGGAGAGGGCTCCGGGGAGCTGTTTTTT
TRBJ2-3 . TRBV5-6 . CASSFIRSTDTQYF TGTGCCAGCAGCTTTATCAGGAGCACAGATACGCAGTATTTT
TRBJ1-4 TRBD1 TRBV5-6 . CASSPDRGLNEKLFF TGTGCCAGCAGCCCCGACAGGGGTCTGAATGAAAAACTGTTTTTT
TRBJ1-3 TRBD1 TRBV28 . CASSFTGGVNTIYF TGTGCCAGCAGTTTCACAGGGGGCGTAAACACCATATATTTT
TRBJ2-5 . TRBV7-9 . CASSFSLNRTQYF TGTGCCAGTAGCTTTAGTCTAAACAGAACCCAGTACTTC
TRBJ2-1 TRBD2 TRBV3-1/TRBV3-2 . CASSPLGGGGTIEQFF TGTGCCAGCAGCCCCCTCGGCGGCGGGGGTACCATCGAGCAGTTCTTC
TRBJ2-3 . TRBV28 . CASRSRGGTDTQYF TGTGCCAGCAGATCCAGGGGTGGCACAGATACGCAGTATTTT
TRBJ2-2 TRBD2 TRBV6-4 many CASSRLAENTGELFF TGTGCCAGCAGCCGACTAGCGGAGAACACCGGGGAGCTGTTTTTT